This T cell receptor (beta chain) is from a study of T-cell memory formation after mild COVID-19. Germline values: CDR1 KGHDR, CDR2 SFDVKD. V shed 3 bases and J shed 7 bases, with 15 bases lying between them. CDR3 length: 15 residues. Whole-study results and caveats: Memory sampled before infection contained some responding clones, suggesting cross-reactive memory joined. Whether second-wave clones peaking at day 37 were SARS-CoV-2 specific went unconfirmed. Chiefly within CM and EM were the contracting CD4+ clones; CD8+ ones were within EMRA.

Libraries for TCRalpha and TCRbeta carried sample barcodes and unique molecular identifiers via 5'RACE. TCRdb ran MiXCR on the 5' RACE reads and lists one entry per CDR3 protein. The sample includes 45,000 to 65,000 distinct CDR3 sequences, over 9% of them seen just once. This clonotype was counted at least ten times. Its antigen is currently unknown. The source of this sequence is an adult woman who had mild COVID-19 (a few samples of this study predate the infection). Cell type and time point are not known. Material for sequencing was PBMCs or a T cell subset sorted from them (not recorded which). The rearrangement joins TRBV24-1 to TRBJ2-4; D may correspond to TRBD1 or TRBD2 (5 bases each). CDR3 sequence reads: CATSDPRGYNNIQYF. For the CDR3, the DNA is TGTGCCACCAGTGATCCTCGGGGCTACAATAACATTCAGTACTTC.